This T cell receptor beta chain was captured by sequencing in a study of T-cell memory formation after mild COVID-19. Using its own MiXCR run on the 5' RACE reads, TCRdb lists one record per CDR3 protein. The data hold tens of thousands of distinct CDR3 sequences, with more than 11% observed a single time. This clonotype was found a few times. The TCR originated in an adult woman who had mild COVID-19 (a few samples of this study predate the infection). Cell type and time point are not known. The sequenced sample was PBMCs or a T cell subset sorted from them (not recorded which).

As DNA, the CDR3 is TGCAGCGTTGCTACCGACAGGTCCTACGAGCAGTACTTC. It specifies CSVATDRSYEQYF. The chain carries TRBV29-1 and TRBJ2-7, with D possibly being TRBD1 (6 bases). Germline lookup yields CDR1 SQVTM and CDR2 ANQGSEA. The germline V and J ends were trimmed by 4 bases and 1 base, with 11 bases remaining between them. This CDR3 comprises 13 residues.